A selection of T cell receptor beta chains follows, all from one sample in a study of blood T cell repertoires in COVID-19. Data came from immunoSEQ multiplex PCR; TCRdb stores just in-frame clones and leaves some out. The data contain 130,000 or so clones, 84% of them singletons. Sequencing was done on a sample of PBMCs or T cells enriched from blood (not recorded which). These receptor sequences come from a woman in her forties or fifties with acute COVID-19. The CDR3 runs from the conserved cysteine through the conserved F or W. The order of the fields is clone size, J gene, V gene, CDR3 protein. The listing skips clone size in some rows; elsewhere it reads once, few, many or a size class.

clone_size: NA; j_call: TRBJ2-7; v_call: TRBV20-1; cdr3_aa: CSASAPSGSSYEQYF
clone_size: NA; j_call: TRBJ2-2; v_call: TRBV24-1; cdr3_aa: CATSDPRQGDTGELFF
clone_size: NA; j_call: TRBJ2-5; v_call: TRBV5-1; cdr3_aa: CASSTGSGTSGRLVQETQYF
clone_size: NA; j_call: TRBJ1-1; v_call: TRBV11-2; cdr3_aa: CASSLSGERTEAFF
clone_size: NA; j_call: TRBJ1-4; v_call: TRBV7-2; cdr3_aa: CASSFSGNPNEKLFF
clone_size: NA; j_call: TRBJ2-1; v_call: TRBV11-3; cdr3_aa: CASSSGLAYNEQFF
clone_size: NA; j_call: TRBJ2-7; v_call: TRBV9; cdr3_aa: CASSVSGSLEEQYF
clone_size: NA; j_call: TRBJ1-1; v_call: TRBV6-2/TRBV6-3; cdr3_aa: CASSYAGRKYTEAFF
clone_size: NA; j_call: TRBJ1-1; v_call: TRBV10-3; cdr3_aa: CAISEFEKAFF
clone_size: NA; j_call: TRBJ1-2; v_call: TRBV29-1; cdr3_aa: CSVRDSYYGYTF
clone_size: NA; j_call: TRBJ2-5; v_call: TRBV5-4; cdr3_aa: CASSPSMAKGETQYF
clone_size: NA; j_call: TRBJ1-2; v_call: TRBV30; cdr3_aa: CAWSAGRFYGYTF
clone_size: NA; j_call: TRBJ2-1; v_call: TRBV9; cdr3_aa: CASSAGGRDEQFF
clone_size: NA; j_call: TRBJ2-7; v_call: TRBV28; cdr3_aa: CASYGAVRAYEQYF
clone_size: NA; j_call: TRBJ2-2; v_call: TRBV29-1; cdr3_aa: CSAGTANTGELFF
clone_size: NA; j_call: TRBJ2-7; v_call: TRBV11-2; cdr3_aa: CASSSGTGLYEQYF
clone_size: NA; j_call: TRBJ2-2; v_call: TRBV7-8; cdr3_aa: CASTPVSGLNTGELFF
clone_size: NA; j_call: TRBJ1-3; v_call: TRBV3-1/TRBV3-2; cdr3_aa: CASSQPGRGQIYF
clone_size: NA; j_call: TRBJ1-6; v_call: TRBV25-1; cdr3_aa: CASSQMDRGFSPLHF
clone_size: NA; j_call: TRBJ1-1; v_call: TRBV27; cdr3_aa: CASGRWNTEAFF
clone_size: once; j_call: TRBJ2-2; v_call: TRBV3-1/TRBV3-2; cdr3_aa: CASSQGSSSVGELFF
clone_size: NA; j_call: TRBJ2-1; v_call: TRBV7-9; cdr3_aa: CASSPGQGTYNEQFF
clone_size: NA; j_call: TRBJ1-1; v_call: TRBV2; cdr3_aa: CASSEMGQKPEAFF
clone_size: NA; j_call: TRBJ2-1; v_call: TRBV5-1; cdr3_aa: CASSLGGQTYNEQFF
clone_size: NA; j_call: TRBJ1-2; v_call: TRBV9; cdr3_aa: CASSPRTGGNTHGYTF
clone_size: NA; j_call: TRBJ2-3; v_call: TRBV7-9; cdr3_aa: CASRLFPGSTDTQYF
clone_size: NA; j_call: TRBJ2-7; v_call: TRBV7-2; cdr3_aa: CASSAYSDEQYF
clone_size: NA; j_call: TRBJ2-7; v_call: TRBV27; cdr3_aa: CASSRSRSGRGYEQYF
clone_size: NA; j_call: TRBJ1-6; v_call: TRBV28; cdr3_aa: CATLDSLENSPLHF
clone_size: NA; j_call: TRBJ1-3; v_call: TRBV7-6; cdr3_aa: CASSLEPFSGNTIYF
clone_size: NA; j_call: TRBJ1-2; v_call: TRBV5-4; cdr3_aa: CASSFTGKDGYTF
clone_size: NA; j_call: TRBJ2-2; v_call: TRBV6-1; cdr3_aa: CASSEAIGGFRGYTGELFF
clone_size: NA; j_call: TRBJ2-1; v_call: TRBV7-2; cdr3_aa: CASSSNAGEGQFF
clone_size: NA; j_call: TRBJ1-4; v_call: TRBV5-1; cdr3_aa: CASSLLPLQGPTNEKLFF
clone_size: NA; j_call: TRBJ1-5; v_call: TRBV6-5; cdr3_aa: CASSPRVANQPQHF
clone_size: NA; j_call: TRBJ1-2; v_call: TRBV18; cdr3_aa: CASSPGQAPTGGYGYTF
clone_size: NA; j_call: TRBJ2-7; v_call: TRBV27; cdr3_aa: CASSSLGAYEQYF
clone_size: NA; j_call: TRBJ1-1; v_call: TRBV18; cdr3_aa: CASSFAGTSNTEAFF
clone_size: NA; j_call: TRBJ1-2; v_call: TRBV28; cdr3_aa: CASSLTLGQGDYGYTF
clone_size: NA; j_call: TRBJ1-2; v_call: TRBV12-3/TRBV12-4; cdr3_aa: CASTIQADYGYTF
clone_size: NA; j_call: TRBJ1-1; v_call: TRBV27; cdr3_aa: CASNRGPSTEAFF
clone_size: NA; j_call: TRBJ1-2; v_call: TRBV5-4; cdr3_aa: CASSLGGREVVRGYTF
clone_size: NA; j_call: TRBJ1-1; v_call: TRBV13; cdr3_aa: CASSTRDRGNTEAFF
clone_size: few; j_call: TRBJ2-7; v_call: TRBV27; cdr3_aa: CASSLYGGLGYEQYF
clone_size: few; j_call: TRBJ1-5; v_call: TRBV19; cdr3_aa: CASSSDRQMGNQPQHF
clone_size: NA; j_call: TRBJ2-7; v_call: TRBV21-1; cdr3_aa: CASTKRVVGEQYF
clone_size: NA; j_call: TRBJ1-2; v_call: TRBV4-3; cdr3_aa: CASSQDSGDGYGYTF
clone_size: NA; j_call: TRBJ2-1; v_call: TRBV7-8; cdr3_aa: CASSWTGTNEQFF
clone_size: NA; j_call: TRBJ1-2; v_call: TRBV11-1; cdr3_aa: CASSPSDRANYGYTF
clone_size: once; j_call: TRBJ1-5; v_call: TRBV28; cdr3_aa: CAITQGRDSNQPQHF
clone_size: NA; j_call: TRBJ2-3; v_call: TRBV5-1; cdr3_aa: CASSFGIGITDTQYF
clone_size: once; j_call: TRBJ2-3; v_call: TRBV19; cdr3_aa: CASRLQGTTDTQYF
clone_size: NA; j_call: TRBJ2-6; v_call: TRBV14; cdr3_aa: CASSQGGHKFSGANVLTF
clone_size: NA; j_call: TRBJ2-1; v_call: TRBV19; cdr3_aa: CASSSLAGVVEQFF